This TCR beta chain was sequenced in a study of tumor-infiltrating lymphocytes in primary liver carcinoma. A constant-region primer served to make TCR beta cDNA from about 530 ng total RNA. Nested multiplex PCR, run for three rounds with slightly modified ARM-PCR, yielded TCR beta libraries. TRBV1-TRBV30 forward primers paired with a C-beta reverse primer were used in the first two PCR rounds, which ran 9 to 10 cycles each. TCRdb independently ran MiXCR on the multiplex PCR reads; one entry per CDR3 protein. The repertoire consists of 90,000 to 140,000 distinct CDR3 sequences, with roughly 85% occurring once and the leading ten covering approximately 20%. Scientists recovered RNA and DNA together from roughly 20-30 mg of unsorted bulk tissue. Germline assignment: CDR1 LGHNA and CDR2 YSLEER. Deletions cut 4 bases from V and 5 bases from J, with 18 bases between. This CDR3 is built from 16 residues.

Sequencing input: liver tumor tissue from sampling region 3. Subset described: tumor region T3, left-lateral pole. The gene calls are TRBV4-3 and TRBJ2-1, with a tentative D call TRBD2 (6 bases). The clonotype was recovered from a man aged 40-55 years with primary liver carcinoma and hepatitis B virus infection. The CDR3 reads CASSPNRSGFNNEQFF. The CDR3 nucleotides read TGCGCCAGCAGCCCAAATAGGAGCGGGTTTAACAATGAGCAGTTCTTC.